The present T cell receptor (beta chain) was sequenced within a study of blood T cell repertoires in COVID-19. The wider study: The origin of the acute and convalescent COVID-19 samples was the United States, Italy and Spain. T cells, B-cell-depleted T cells, or PBMCs supplied cDNA or gDNA.

After removal of 1 base from V and 8 bases from J, the junction contained 12 bases not matched to a gene. Germline assignment: CDR1 MDHEN and CDR2 SYDVKM. This CDR3 region has 16 residues. In the source study's methods: Quantification of nucleated cells was approximated via reference gene primer amplification. Sequencing was performed with immunoSEQ multiplex PCR; in TCRdb, only in-frame clones are kept and a portion is missing. The DNA was the basis for D and trimming; V, J and clone size are from that table. The sample yields approximately 86,000 clones, 70% to 90% seen once. The TCR was taken from a man aged 45-65 years with acute or convalescent COVID-19. The V and J genes are TRBV28 and TRBJ1-2, with 8 bases fitting TRBD1. The specimen sequenced was peripheral blood. The CDR3 region is CASSLSSSGQGDGYTF. In DNA, the CDR3 is TGTGCCAGCAGTTTATCAAGCTCCGGACAGGGAGACGGCTACACCTTC.